The 28 T cell receptor beta chains given below trace back to one sample, sequenced in a study of T cells and copy number aberrations in small-cell lung cancer. Here immunoSEQ multiplex PCR was the method, and the copy in TCRdb shows in-frame clones only, minus some. The repertoire includes under 8,000 clones, roughly four fifths of them detected once, and 4.6% sits in the top ten. Sequences were obtained from normal tissue next to the tumor. The source of these receptors is a woman between 50 and 59 years old with small cell lung cancer.

V usage is TRBV5-4 and J usage is TRBJ2-2, with a tentative D call TRBD2 (5 bases). From germline, CDR1 is SGHNT and CDR2 YYREEE (reference sequence). The CDR3 has 15 amino acids. V was clipped by 6 bases and J by 3 bases, with 15 bases between them. In DNA form, the CDR3 reads TGTGCCAGCACATGGGAGCGTCGCGACACCGGGGAGCTGTTTTTT. Encoded protein: CASTWERRDTGELFF.

The genes are TRBV9 and TRBJ2-5, with 13 bases matching TRBD2. Germline V CDR1 and CDR2: SGDLS, YYNGEE. The length of the CDR3 is 17 residues. V shed 3 bases and J 4 bases; nucleotides not matched to a gene: 9. The CDR3 is CASSAGVGLAGRETQYF. As DNA, the CDR3 is TGTGCCAGCAGCGCGGGGGTGGGACTAGCGGGAAGAGAGACCCAGTACTTC.

This clone was seen just once. The rearrangement links TRBV6-6 to TRBJ2-7, with D maybe TRBD1 (5 bases). This CDR3 spans 14 amino acids. Germline V gives CDR1 MNHNY, CDR2 SVGAGI (reference sequence). Trimming removed 2 bases at V and 3 bases at J, with 11 bases between. In nucleotides, the CDR3 is TGTGCCAGCAGTTACCAATCGACAGACTACGAGCAGTACTTC. Amino acids: CASSYQSTDYEQYF.

The genes are TRBV19 and TRBJ2-3; D remains unclear. The CDR3 is made up of 10 amino acids. Germline lookup yields CDR1 LNHDA and CDR2 SQIVND (reference sequence). The ends were cut back, 8 bases at V and 3 bases at J, with 3 bases in the middle. The DNA of the CDR3 is TGTGCCAGTGGGACAGATACGCAGTATTTT. Amino acid sequence: CASGTDTQYF.

This chain joins TRBV11-3 and TRBJ1-1; D remains unclear. The CDR3 extends over 14 amino acids. Trimming shortened V by 8 bases and J by 5 bases, and 18 bases separated the two germline ends. Germline V CDR1 and CDR2: SGHNT, YENEEA. CDR3 residues: CASAPPMPGTEAFF. The CDR3 DNA reads as TGTGCCAGCGCCCCCCCCATGCCCGGTACTGAAGCTTTCTTT.

This chain joins TRBV2 and TRBJ1-5, with 11 positions matching TRBD1. The ends lost 6 bases at V and 9 bases at J; junction bases unmatched: 10. The germline V gene has CDR1 SNHLY and CDR2 FYNNEI. The CDR3 runs to 15 residues. The CDR3 DNA is TGTGCCAGCAGGACCGGGACAGGGGGAGGGATGCCCCAGCATTTT. As protein: CASRTGTGGGMPQHF.

V and J are TRBV5-1 and TRBJ2-5, with D unclear. This CDR3 region has 11 residues. CDR1 and CDR2 (germline): SGHRS, YFSETQ. The V gene lost 4 bases and the J gene lost 5 bases, with 6 bases spanning the gap. The CDR3: CASSQGETQYF. In DNA, the CDR3 is TGCGCCAGCAGCCAAGGGGAGACCCAGTACTTC.

This rearrangement joins TRBV27 to TRBJ1-5; D is ambiguous. Trimming removed 8 bases from V and 3 bases from J, with 5 bases in between. Germline V lookup: CDR1 MNHEY, CDR2 SMNVEV (reference sequence). The CDR3 loop spans 11 amino acids. CDR3 loop: CASGPNQPQHF. The DNA of the CDR3 is TGTGCCAGCGGTCCCAATCAGCCCCAGCATTTT.

This chain connects TRBV18 to TRBJ2-5; no clear D gene. The length of the CDR3 is 14 residues. The V gene's germline CDR1 is KGHSH and CDR2 LQKENI. Trimming left V 3 bases short and J 2 bases short, with 10 bases between. The CDR3 bases are TGTGCCAGCTCACCTGCAAGGACGCAAGAGACCCAGTACTTC. Its protein is CASSPARTQETQYF. The full variable domain, its missing parts supplied by reference TRBV18 and TRBJ2-5, is NAGVMQNPRHLVRRRGQEARLRCSPMKGHSHVYWYRQLPEEGLKFMVYLQKENIIDESGMPKERFSAEFPKEGPSILRIQQVVRGDSAAYFCASSPARTQETQYFGPGTRLLVL.

The chain links TRBV15 to TRBJ2-3; maybe TRBD2 (5 bases). The CDR3 runs 15 residues. V shed 5 bases and J shed 0 bases, with 12 bases lying between them. Germline-derived CDR1 and CDR2 are LNHNV and YYDKDF (reference sequence). The CDR3 DNA follows: TGTGCCACCAGCCCTGGTGGCGGGAGCACAGATACGCAGTATTTT. Its translation: CATSPGGGSTDTQYF.

The rearrangement links TRBV6-5 to TRBJ2-3; D unclear. The CDR3 is 13 residues long. CDR1 and CDR2 from the germline V gene are MNHEY and SVGAGI. The ends were cut back, 2 bases at V and 6 bases at J, with 9 bases in the middle. The CDR3 DNA reads TGTGCCAGCAGTTACGCCATTGGGGATACGCAGTATTTT. Its protein product is CASSYAIGDTQYF.

The chain uses TRBV28 and TRBJ1-5; D may be TRBD1 (5 bases). This CDR3 has 15 amino acids. Germline assignment: CDR1 MDHEN and CDR2 SYDVKM. V gave up 3 bases and J gave up 6 bases, with 15 bases separating them. This chain's CDR3 is CASSLARVAGQPQHF. Written as DNA, the CDR3 is TGTGCCAGCAGTTTGGCCAGGGTGGCGGGTCAGCCCCAGCATTTT. Variable domain in full (rest from reference TRBV28 and TRBJ1-5): DVKVTQSSRYLVKRTGEKVFLECVQDMDHENMFWYRQDPGLGLRLIYFSYDVKMKEKGDIPEGYSVSREKKERFSLILESASTNQTSMYLCASSLARVAGQPQHFGDGTRLSIL.

V usage is TRBV18 and J usage is TRBJ1-5; TRBD1 might be the D (5 bases). Germline V gene data show CDR1 as KGHSH and CDR2 as LQKENI. The CDR3 has 13 residues. Trimming left V 6 bases short and J 5 bases short, with 11 bases between. The CDR3 loop is CASSRGRDQPQHF. The CDR3 nucleotides are TGTGCCAGCTCTAGGGGTAGGGATCAGCCCCAGCATTTT.

The chain employs TRBV2 and TRBJ2-7, with 11 bases matching TRBD1. The germline V gene has CDR1 SNHLY and CDR2 FYNNEI. The CDR3 runs 17 residues. Losses at the gene ends were 6 bases for V and 2 bases for J; bases not matched to a gene: 12. This chain's CDR3 is CASSDNPGQGVTYEQYF. The CDR3 DNA sequence: TGTGCCAGCAGCGACAATCCGGGACAGGGGGTAACCTACGAGCAGTACTTC. Full variable domain (rest looked up from reference TRBV2 and TRBJ2-7): EPEVTQTPSHQVTQMGQEVILRCVPISNHLYFYWYRQILGQKVEFLVSFYNNEISEKSEIFDDQFSVERPDGSNFTLKIRSTKLEDSAMYFCASSDNPGQGVTYEQYFGPGTRLTVT.

The chain combines TRBV12-1 with TRBJ2-3; the table's D call, TRBD1, has no DNA check behind it. TRBV12-1 is listed as a pseudogene. The CDR3 extends over 15 amino acids. CDR3 residues: CASSPGTECTDTQYF. Here the CDR3 DNA reads TGTGCCAGCAGCCCCGGGACAGAGTGCACAGATACGCAGTATTTT.

This clone occurred once. The chain combines TRBV30 with TRBJ2-7; TRBD2 agrees at 13 bases. The junction had 1 base not matched to a gene; V was cut back by 3 bases and J by 2 bases. Germline values: CDR1 GTSNPN, CDR2 SVGIG (reference sequence). The CDR3 is made up of 14 amino acids. For the CDR3, the DNA is TGTGCCTGGAGACTAGCGGGAGGGCCCTACGAGCAGTACTTC. It specifies CAWRLAGGPYEQYF.

The chain couples TRBV28 to TRBJ2-3; D unresolved. V was cut by 6 bases and J by 3 bases, with 19 bases left in between. Germline values: CDR1 MDHEN, CDR2 SYDVKM. The CDR3 sequence is 16 residues long. CDR3 amino acids: CASSALIAISTDTQYF. Written as DNA, the CDR3 is TGTGCCAGCAGCGCCCTTATTGCGATTAGTACAGATACGCAGTATTTT. The variable domain in full, with the rest retrieved from reference TRBV28 and TRBJ2-3, is DVKVTQSSRYLVKRTGEKVFLECVQDMDHENMFWYRQDPGLGLRLIYFSYDVKMKEKGDIPEGYSVSREKKERFSLILESASTNQTSMYLCASSALIAISTDTQYFGPGTRLTVL.

The chain links TRBV7-3 to TRBJ2-2; TRBD1 aligns across 8 bases. The V gene end was trimmed by 6 bases and the J gene end by 5 bases; junction bases not matched to a gene: 8. Germline V gene data show CDR1 as SGHTA and CDR2 as FQGTGA. The CDR3 spans 15 residues. The CDR3 protein is CASSKTGAVTGELFF. CDR3 DNA sequence: TGTGCCAGCAGTAAGACAGGGGCGGTGACCGGGGAGCTGTTTTTT.

This sequence joins TRBV27 and TRBJ2-1; D remains ambiguous. CDR3 size: 14 residues. CDR1 and CDR2 from the germline V gene are MNHEY and SMNVEV (reference sequence). Trimming cost V 0 bases and J 6 bases, with 9 bases left between them. The CDR3 here is CASSLSVTSNEQFF. The CDR3 DNA follows: TGTGCCAGCAGTTTATCGGTAACATCCAATGAGCAGTTCTTC.

The chain joins TRBV7-9 to TRBJ1-2; unclear D gene. Germline V CDR1 and CDR2: SEHNR, FQNEAQ (reference sequence). The CDR3 has 11 residues. V lost 2 bases, J lost 6 bases, and 4 bases lay in between. The CDR3 spells CASSLQDGYTF. The CDR3 DNA is TGTGCCAGCAGCTTACAGGATGGCTACACCTTC.

The chain joins TRBV2 to TRBJ1-1, with unresolved D. This CDR3 has 11 residues. The germline V and J ends were trimmed by 4 bases and 8 bases, with 8 bases remaining between them. Germline lookup yields CDR1 SNHLY and CDR2 FYNNEI. CDR3 in amino acids: CASSVADEAFF. In DNA form, the CDR3 reads TGTGCCAGCAGTGTGGCAGACGAAGCTTTCTTT. Variable domain in full (rest from reference TRBV2 and TRBJ1-1): EPEVTQTPSHQVTQMGQEVILRCVPISNHLYFYWYRQILGQKVEFLVSFYNNEISEKSEIFDDQFSVERPDGSNFTLKIRSTKLEDSAMYFCASSVADEAFFGQGTRLTVV.

This chain connects TRBV14 to TRBJ2-7; weak D call: TRBD1 (6 bases). V was cut by 4 bases and J by 1 base, with 11 bases left in between. The CDR3 length is 14 residues. Germline V lookup: CDR1 SGHDN, CDR2 FVKESK. The CDR3: CASSPGQRSYEQYF. DNA for the CDR3: TGTGCCAGCAGCCCAGGACAGAGGTCCTACGAGCAGTACTTC. Full variable domain (outside the CDR3, taken from reference TRBV14 and TRBJ2-7): EAGVTQFPSHSVIEKGQTVTLRCDPISGHDNLYWYRRVMGKEIKFLLHFVKESKQDESGMPNNRFLAERTGGTYSTLKVQPAELEDSGVYFCASSPGQRSYEQYFGPGTRLTVT.

V is TRBV7-6 and J is TRBJ2-3; D unclear. The CDR3 sequence is 14 residues long. The germline V gene encodes CDR1 SGHVS and CDR2 FNYEAQ. With 5 bases removed from V and 2 bases from J, the gap between germline ends came to 11 bases. The CDR3 sequence: CASSLLVSTDTQYF. The DNA for the CDR3 is TGTGCCAGCAGCCTCCTAGTGTCCACAGATACGCAGTATTTT.

The V and J genes are TRBV6-1 and TRBJ1-1; 9 nucleotides align to TRBD1. The CDR3 extends over 14 amino acids. Germline CDR1 MNHNS, CDR2 SASEGT. V gave up 6 bases and J gave up 3 bases; unmatched junction bases: 5. The CDR3 reads CASRLYRGHTEAFF. In DNA, the CDR3 is TGTGCCAGCAGGCTTTACAGGGGGCACACTGAAGCTTTCTTT.

This sequence joins TRBV5-4 and TRBJ1-1; 8 nucleotides line up with TRBD1. Germline V CDR1 and CDR2: SGHNT, YYREEE (reference sequence). V trimming: 4 bases; J trimming: 10 bases; junction bases outside the gene matches: 9. The CDR3 has 13 amino acids. CDR3 nucleotide sequence: TGTGCCAGCAGCAAGGACAGGGCCGGGGGAGCTTTCTTT. Its protein product is CASSKDRAGGAFF.

The J gene is TRBJ2-7, the V gene TRBV30; 10 nucleotides match TRBD1. Germline assignment: CDR1 GTSNPN and CDR2 SVGIG (reference sequence). V dropped 3 bases and J dropped 2; count of bases not matched to a gene: 10. This CDR3 has 16 amino acids. The CDR3 region is CAWSPFQGQGTYEQYF. The CDR3 DNA follows: TGTGCCTGGAGCCCCTTCCAGGGACAGGGGACCTACGAGCAGTACTTC. The whole variable domain, filled in from reference TRBV30 and TRBJ2-7, reads SQTIHQWPATLVQPVGSPLSLECTVEGTSNPNLYWYRQAAGRGLQLLFYSVGIGQISSEVPQNLSASRPQDRQFILSSKKLLLSDSGFYLCAWSPFQGQGTYEQYFGPGTRLTVT.

This clone showed up just a few times. The chain links TRBV30 to TRBJ1-1, with a possible D match to TRBD1 (5 bases). The germline V and J ends were trimmed by 2 bases and 5 bases, with 9 bases remaining between them. Germline CDR1 is GTSNPN and CDR2 is SVGIG (reference sequence). The CDR3 sequence is 12 residues long. The CDR3 region is CAWSPRDTEAFF. Here the CDR3 DNA reads TGTGCCTGGAGTCCCAGGGATACTGAAGCTTTCTTT.

The gene calls are TRBV27 and TRBJ2-7; D might be TRBD1 or TRBD2, each matching 5 bases. Germline assignment: CDR1 MNHEY and CDR2 SMNVEV (reference sequence). This CDR3 has 16 amino acids. V gave up 0 bases and J gave up 5 bases, with 17 bases separating them. As DNA, the CDR3 is TGTGCCAGCAGTTTATCGATGAGGGTGTGGGGCAACGAGCAGTACTTC. Residues: CASSLSMRVWGNEQYF.